The 8 T cell receptor beta chains in this list originate from one sample, sequenced in a study of T cells in Graves' hyperthyroidism and ophthalmopathy. There were TCR beta CDR3 regions amplified from RNA transcripts. First-round RT-PCR of the TCR CDR3 relied on the HTBI primer set. One entry per CDR3 protein results from TCRdb running MiXCR on the multiplex PCR reads. The table includes under 450,000 distinct CDR3 sequences, around a sixth detected once. The sequenced sample was blood. The receptors stem from a woman under 30 with Graves' hyperthyroidism.

This clonotype was detected ten times or more. This chain uses TRBV6-2 or TRBV6-3 with TRBJ1-1; D is unclear. V gave up 5 bases and J gave up 0 bases, with 7 bases separating them. In germline, CDR1 is MNHEY, CDR2 SVGEGT. The CDR3 is 13 amino acids. The CDR3 here is CASSASLNTEAFF. The CDR3 DNA follows: TGTGCCAGCAGTGCCTCCCTGAACACTGAAGCTTTCTTT.

V is TRBV12-3 or TRBV12-4 and J is TRBJ2-1, with TRBD2 matching over 13 bases. After removal of 4 bases from V and 4 bases from J, the junction contained 7 bases not matched to a gene. CDR3 length: 17 amino acids. The CDR3 loop is CASSSPTSGRWYNEQFF. CDR3 DNA: TGTGCCAGCAGTTCCCCGACTAGCGGGAGGTGGTACAATGAGCAGTTCTTC.

As regards this clonotype: Possible read error: a much larger clone is one base away. The V gene is TRBV2, the J gene TRBJ1-2; the D gene is possibly TRBD1 (5 bases). Trimming took off 8 bases at V and 0 bases at J, with 25 bases between the two ends. CDR3 size: 18 residues. CDR1 and CDR2 from the germline V gene are SNHLY and FYNNEI. The CDR3 is CASRGVRRPILTNYGYTF. The DNA for the CDR3 is TGTGCCAGCCGGGGGGTTAGGAGACCCATCTTAACTAACTATGGCTACACCTTC.

The sample holds many counts of this clonotype. The gene calls are TRBV6-1 and TRBJ2-5; D remains ambiguous. V lost 2 bases, J lost 3 bases, and 10 bases lay in between. Germline V CDR1 and CDR2: MNHNS, SASEGT. The CDR3 is 14 residues long. The CDR3 DNA follows: TGTGCCAGCAGTGAATGGGAAATGGAAGAGACCCAGTACTTC. It codes for CASSEWEMEETQYF.

A word on this clonotype: This may be a read error, as it is one base from a much larger clone. The rearrangement joins TRBV28 to TRBJ1-2, with 11 bases identical to TRBD1. Germline V gene lookup returns CDR1 MDHEN and CDR2 SYDVKM. V lost 4 bases and J lost 2; bases outside the gene matches: 3. The CDR3 extends over 15 amino acids. CDR3 bases: TGTGCCAGCAGTTCCTGGACAGGGGGCAACTATGGCTACACCTTC. This codes for CASSSWTGGNYGYTF.

The J gene is TRBJ2-1, the V gene TRBV7-2, with 16 bases aligning to TRBD2. CDR1 is SGHTA and CDR2 is FQGNSA in the germline V gene. Trimming at V came to 1 base and at J to 4 bases, leaving 7 bases not matched to a gene. This CDR3 spans 19 amino acids. The chain's CDR3 is CASSLEGTSGGGVYNEQFF. The CDR3 nucleotides read TGTGCCAGCAGCTTAGAGGGGACTAGCGGGGGGGGGGTTTACAATGAGCAGTTCTTC.

A few counts support this clonotype. This chain joins TRBV20-1 and TRBJ2-5, with D possibly matching TRBD2 (5 bases). CDR1 and CDR2 (germline): DFQATT, SNEGSKA (reference sequence). Trimming took off 0 bases at V and 5 bases at J, with 16 bases between the two ends. The CDR3 has 15 residues. For the CDR3, the DNA is TGCAGTGCTAGAGATGGGAACCGGGGAAGGGAGACCCAGTACTTC. Residues: CSARDGNRGRETQYF.

This clonotype was seen ten or more times. The V call is TRBV7-9, the J call TRBJ2-1; 13 nucleotides match TRBD2. Germline V gene data show CDR1 as SEHNR and CDR2 as FQNEAQ (reference sequence). The CDR3 contains 16 residues. The V segment lost 4 bases and the J segment 7 bases; nucleotides outside the gene matches: 7. CDR3 in DNA: TGTGCCAGCAGCTGGTTCGGGACTAGCGGGGTTAATGAGCAGTTCTTC. It yields the protein CASSWFGTSGVNEQFF.